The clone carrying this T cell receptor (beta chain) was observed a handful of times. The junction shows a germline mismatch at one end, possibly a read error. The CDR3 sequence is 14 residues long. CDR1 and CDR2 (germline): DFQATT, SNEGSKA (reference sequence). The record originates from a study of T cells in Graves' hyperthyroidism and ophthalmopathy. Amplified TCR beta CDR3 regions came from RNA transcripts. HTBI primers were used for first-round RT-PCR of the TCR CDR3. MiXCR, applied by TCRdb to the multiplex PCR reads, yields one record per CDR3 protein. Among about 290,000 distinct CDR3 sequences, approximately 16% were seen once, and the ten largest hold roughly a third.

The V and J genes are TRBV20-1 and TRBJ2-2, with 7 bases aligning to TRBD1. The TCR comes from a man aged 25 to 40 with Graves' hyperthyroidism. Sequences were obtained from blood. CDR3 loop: CSARETDRTGEPFF. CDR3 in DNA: TGCAGTGCTAGAGAAACGGACAGGACCGGGGAGCCGTTTTTT.